These T cell receptor beta chains were read from a single sample in a study of neurological immune-mediated disorders. One entry per CDR3 protein, called by TCRdb with MiXCR from the 5' RACE reads. The sample carries about 48,000 distinct CDR3 sequences, approximately 12% recorded once. Sequencing input: PBMCs. The receptors stem from a male donor with HTLV-1-associated myelopathy (HAM/TSP). The CDR3 runs from the conserved cysteine through the conserved F or W. Each record gives: J gene, D gene, clone size, V gene, CDR3 DNA, CDR3 protein. The D gene is left open where the match is weak. Clone size is stated in some rows and not others, as once, few, many or a class when expanded.

j_call: TRBJ1-1
d_call: TRBD1
clone_size: many
v_call: TRBV5-1
cdr3_nt: TGCGCCAGCAGCCCTCACAGGGGCCCTGAAGCTTTCTTT
cdr3_aa: CASSPHRGPEAFF

j_call: TRBJ2-1
d_call: TRBD2
clone_size: -
v_call: TRBV12-5
cdr3_nt: TGTGCTAGTGGCTGGGGGCGGGGGGATTACAATGAGCAGTTCTTC
cdr3_aa: CASGWGRGDYNEQFF

j_call: TRBJ2-7
d_call: -
clone_size: many
v_call: TRBV5-1
cdr3_nt: TGCGCCAGCAGCTTGCGGGGGGCAGCGACCTACGAGCAGTACTTC
cdr3_aa: CASSLRGAATYEQYF

j_call: TRBJ1-2
d_call: TRBD1
clone_size: many
v_call: TRBV29-1
cdr3_nt: TGCAGCGTTGTTGGTGGGACAGGGGACTATGGCTACACCTTC
cdr3_aa: CSVVGGTGDYGYTF

j_call: TRBJ2-3
d_call: -
clone_size: few
v_call: TRBV29-1
cdr3_nt: TGCAGCGTTGTGGTCGGGACCACCCACACAGATACGCAGTATTTT
cdr3_aa: CSVVVGTTHTDTQYF

j_call: TRBJ1-5
d_call: -
clone_size: many
v_call: TRBV20-1
cdr3_nt: TGCAGTGCTTCCGCCCGGGGGCGAATAACGAGTCAGCCCCAGCATTTT
cdr3_aa: CSASARGRITSQPQHF

j_call: TRBJ2-5
d_call: TRBD2
clone_size: many
v_call: TRBV11-3
cdr3_nt: TGTGCCAGCAGCATCTCGACTAGCGGGGGATTTGAGACCCAGTACTTC
cdr3_aa: CASSISTSGGFETQYF

j_call: TRBJ1-2
d_call: -
clone_size: many
v_call: TRBV12-3/TRBV12-4
cdr3_nt: TGTGCCAGCAGTTTAAGTGTGGAGTTTCGTGGCTACACCTTC
cdr3_aa: CASSLSVEFRGYTF

j_call: TRBJ2-4
d_call: -
clone_size: many
v_call: TRBV7-9
cdr3_nt: TGTGCCAGCAGCCCCGATACAGGGAGGAGGGCCAAAAACATTCAGTACTTC
cdr3_aa: CASSPDTGRRAKNIQYF

j_call: TRBJ1-2
d_call: -
clone_size: many
v_call: TRBV5-6
cdr3_nt: TGTGCCAGCACTCGGGGGCCTTATGGCTACACCTTC
cdr3_aa: CASTRGPYGYTF

j_call: TRBJ1-6
d_call: -
clone_size: many
v_call: TRBV7-9
cdr3_nt: TGTGCCAGCAGAGCCTCGGGGGGGAATTCACCCCTCCACTTT
cdr3_aa: CASRASGGNSPLHF

j_call: TRBJ2-1
d_call: TRBD2
clone_size: many
v_call: TRBV5-1
cdr3_nt: TGCGCCAGCAGCCTGGGACTAGCGGGGGCATCGTCGAATTACAATGAGCAGTTCTTC
cdr3_aa: CASSLGLAGASSNYNEQFF

j_call: TRBJ2-7
d_call: TRBD1
clone_size: many
v_call: TRBV27
cdr3_nt: TGTGCCAGCAGCCAGGACTCTGCAAGGGGGCTCGAGCAGTACTTC
cdr3_aa: CASSQDSARGLEQYF

j_call: TRBJ2-5
d_call: TRBD2
clone_size: -
v_call: TRBV4-3
cdr3_nt: TGCGCCAGCAGCCAAGGACTAGCGGGGGCCGGGGAGACCCAGTACTTC
cdr3_aa: CASSQGLAGAGETQYF

j_call: TRBJ1-1
d_call: TRBD1
clone_size: many
v_call: TRBV14
cdr3_nt: TGTGCCAGCAGCCAAGAAGGGACAGGGATGTACACTGAAGCTTTCTTT
cdr3_aa: CASSQEGTGMYTEAFF

j_call: TRBJ2-6
d_call: -
clone_size: many
v_call: TRBV20-1
cdr3_nt: TGCAGTGCTCGCCGGGGCAACTCCCTCCTGCGGGGGGCCAACGTCCTGACTTTC
cdr3_aa: CSARRGNSLLRGANVLTF

j_call: TRBJ2-1
d_call: -
clone_size: few
v_call: TRBV27
cdr3_nt: TGTGCCAGCAGTTTACACAGGAAATCTTATGAGCAGTTCTTC
cdr3_aa: CASSLHRKSYEQFF

j_call: TRBJ1-5
d_call: -
clone_size: many
v_call: TRBV20-1
cdr3_nt: TGCAGTGCTAGAGATGCACAGGCTGGCAATCAGCCCCAGCATTTT
cdr3_aa: CSARDAQAGNQPQHF

j_call: TRBJ2-7
d_call: -
clone_size: few
v_call: TRBV20-1
cdr3_nt: TGCAGTGCTAGTAGTGGGAGCTCCTACGAGCAGTACTTC
cdr3_aa: CSASSGSSYEQYF

j_call: TRBJ2-7
d_call: TRBD2
clone_size: many
v_call: TRBV20-1
cdr3_nt: TGCAGTGCTAGACTTGGGACGGGGGGAGGGTACGAGCAGTACTTC
cdr3_aa: CSARLGTGGGYEQYF

j_call: TRBJ1-5
d_call: -
clone_size: many
v_call: TRBV7-9
cdr3_nt: TGTGCCACCTCGGATCAGGATCAGCCCCAGCATTTT
cdr3_aa: CATSDQDQPQHF

j_call: TRBJ2-1
d_call: -
clone_size: many
v_call: TRBV18
cdr3_nt: TGTGCCAGCTCACCTCAACGGGGGGAGCAGTTCTTC
cdr3_aa: CASSPQRGEQFF

j_call: TRBJ2-1
d_call: TRBD2
clone_size: many
v_call: TRBV12-3/TRBV12-4
cdr3_nt: TGTGCCAGCAGTTTACGGGGGGGCCCCTACAATGAGCAGTTCTTC
cdr3_aa: CASSLRGGPYNEQFF

j_call: TRBJ2-1
d_call: TRBD2
clone_size: -
v_call: TRBV12-3/TRBV12-4
cdr3_nt: TGTGCCAGCAGTCCGTCCGGGACTAGCGGGGTGGGGAATGAGCAGTTCTTC
cdr3_aa: CASSPSGTSGVGNEQFF

j_call: TRBJ1-1
d_call: -
clone_size: -
v_call: TRBV9
cdr3_nt: TGTGCCAGCTCTCACAGGGAGGGGCCCACTGAAGCTTTCTTT
cdr3_aa: CASSHREGPTEAFF

j_call: TRBJ2-2
d_call: -
clone_size: many
v_call: TRBV29-1
cdr3_nt: TGCAGCGTTGCCAGGGAAGTCGGGGAGCTGTTTTTT
cdr3_aa: CSVAREVGELFF

j_call: TRBJ1-6
d_call: TRBD1
clone_size: many
v_call: TRBV20-1
cdr3_nt: TGCAGTGCTCCCGCCCGGGACAGGGGATCACCCCTCCACTTT
cdr3_aa: CSAPARDRGSPLHF

j_call: TRBJ1-2
d_call: TRBD1
clone_size: many
v_call: TRBV29-1
cdr3_nt: TGCAGCGTTGGGACAGGGAATAACTATGGCTACACCTTC
cdr3_aa: CSVGTGNNYGYTF

j_call: TRBJ1-6
d_call: -
clone_size: few
v_call: TRBV3-1
cdr3_nt: TGTGCCAGCAGCTACGGAACAGGGTCGAGCTCCTATAATTCACCCCTCCACTTT
cdr3_aa: CASSYGTGSSSYNSPLHF

j_call: TRBJ1-1
d_call: -
clone_size: many
v_call: TRBV28
cdr3_nt: TGTGCCAGCAGTTTATGGAGGGTTACGAACACTGAAGCTTTCTTT
cdr3_aa: CASSLWRVTNTEAFF

j_call: TRBJ1-2
d_call: TRBD1
clone_size: many
v_call: TRBV5-1
cdr3_nt: TGCGCCAGCAGCCCCACGACAGGGGGCGGTGTCTATGGCTACACCTTC
cdr3_aa: CASSPTTGGGVYGYTF

j_call: TRBJ2-5
d_call: -
clone_size: many
v_call: TRBV5-6
cdr3_nt: TGTGCCAGCAGCCAACAGGGCCACGAGACCCAGTACTTC
cdr3_aa: CASSQQGHETQYF

j_call: TRBJ2-5
d_call: -
clone_size: many
v_call: TRBV5-1
cdr3_nt: TGCGCCAGCAGCTTATGGGGACGGTCCCAAGAGACCCAGTACTTC
cdr3_aa: CASSLWGRSQETQYF

j_call: TRBJ2-5
d_call: -
clone_size: many
v_call: TRBV9
cdr3_nt: TGTGCCAGCAGCCTCTCGTCCCAAGAGACCCAGTACTTC
cdr3_aa: CASSLSSQETQYF

j_call: TRBJ1-1
d_call: -
clone_size: many
v_call: TRBV5-1
cdr3_nt: TGCGCCAGCAGCCAACGATCTGGGACGGCAAACATCATGAACACTGAAGCTTTCTTT
cdr3_aa: CASSQRSGTANIMNTEAFF

j_call: TRBJ2-5
d_call: -
clone_size: many
v_call: TRBV5-4
cdr3_nt: TGTGCCAGCAGCCGGAGGGCAGGGGAAGAGACCCAGTACTTC
cdr3_aa: CASSRRAGEETQYF

j_call: TRBJ2-2
d_call: TRBD1
clone_size: many
v_call: TRBV20-1
cdr3_nt: TGCAGTGCGGCGCCAGGGGGCTGGAACACCGGGGAGCTGTTTTTT
cdr3_aa: CSAAPGGWNTGELFF

j_call: TRBJ2-3
d_call: -
clone_size: -
v_call: TRBV5-1
cdr3_nt: TGCGCCAGCGGGGACGGTGTGTCGGATACGCAGTATTTT
cdr3_aa: CASGDGVSDTQYF

j_call: TRBJ1-3
d_call: -
clone_size: many
v_call: TRBV7-2
cdr3_nt: TGTGCCAGCAGCTTCAACCCTGGAAACACCATATATTTT
cdr3_aa: CASSFNPGNTIYF

j_call: TRBJ1-5
d_call: -
clone_size: many
v_call: TRBV20-1
cdr3_nt: TGCAGTGCTAGCCGGGGAATAGACCTGATAGGGAGCAATCAGCCCCAGCATTTT
cdr3_aa: CSASRGIDLIGSNQPQHF

j_call: TRBJ2-2
d_call: -
clone_size: many
v_call: TRBV5-1
cdr3_nt: TGCGCCAGCAGCTTGCGCGATTCGAACACCGGGGAGCTGTTTTTT
cdr3_aa: CASSLRDSNTGELFF

j_call: TRBJ2-7
d_call: -
clone_size: many
v_call: TRBV5-6
cdr3_nt: TGTGCCAGCAGCTCAGACCTATCCTACGAGCAGTACTTC
cdr3_aa: CASSSDLSYEQYF

j_call: TRBJ1-5
d_call: -
clone_size: few
v_call: TRBV10-3
cdr3_nt: TGTGCCATCAGTGAGGGCCTGGGGGGGGATCAGCCCCAGCATTTT
cdr3_aa: CAISEGLGGDQPQHF

j_call: TRBJ1-1
d_call: TRBD1
clone_size: many
v_call: TRBV27
cdr3_nt: TGTGCCAGCAGCCCATGGACAGGGTCGGGGAACACTGAAGCTTTCTTT
cdr3_aa: CASSPWTGSGNTEAFF

j_call: TRBJ1-4
d_call: -
clone_size: many
v_call: TRBV5-1
cdr3_nt: TGCGCCAGCAGCTTATCACAGGGAGGCGAAAAACTGTTTTTT
cdr3_aa: CASSLSQGGEKLFF

j_call: TRBJ2-2
d_call: -
clone_size: many
v_call: TRBV18
cdr3_nt: TGTGCCAGCTCACCGAATGCTAGCCCAAACACCGGGGAGCTGTTTTTT
cdr3_aa: CASSPNASPNTGELFF

j_call: TRBJ2-1
d_call: TRBD2
clone_size: many
v_call: TRBV20-1
cdr3_nt: TGCAGTGCTAGAGGTAGCGGGGGCCAAAACAATGAGCAGTTCTTC
cdr3_aa: CSARGSGGQNNEQFF

j_call: TRBJ1-2
d_call: TRBD1
clone_size: many
v_call: TRBV20-1
cdr3_nt: TGCAGTGCTAGAGATCCACAGGGGTATGGCTACACCTTC
cdr3_aa: CSARDPQGYGYTF

j_call: TRBJ2-5
d_call: TRBD2
clone_size: -
v_call: TRBV28
cdr3_nt: TGTGCCAACAATTTTGGGAAGGCTAGCGGACAAGAGACCCAGTACTTC
cdr3_aa: CANNFGKASGQETQYF

j_call: TRBJ2-5
d_call: TRBD1
clone_size: many
v_call: TRBV5-1
cdr3_nt: TGCGCCAGCAGCCCGGGACAGGCAGAGACCCAGTACTTC
cdr3_aa: CASSPGQAETQYF

j_call: TRBJ2-7
d_call: -
clone_size: many
v_call: TRBV5-4
cdr3_nt: TGTGCCAGCAGCTCCCGGGACGGTTCCTACGAGCAGTACTTC
cdr3_aa: CASSSRDGSYEQYF

j_call: TRBJ2-1
d_call: TRBD2
clone_size: many
v_call: TRBV10-3
cdr3_nt: TGTGCCATCAGTCAGCGGGGGTCCTACAATGAGCAGTTCTTC
cdr3_aa: CAISQRGSYNEQFF

j_call: TRBJ1-5
d_call: -
clone_size: many
v_call: TRBV12-3/TRBV12-4
cdr3_nt: TGTGCCAGCAGTTTATGGGGGCAGGGGCATCACAATCAGCCCCAGCATTTT
cdr3_aa: CASSLWGQGHHNQPQHF

j_call: TRBJ1-2
d_call: -
clone_size: many
v_call: TRBV7-2
cdr3_nt: TGTGCCAGCACCCGGAATCGGGCGAACTATGGCTACACCTTC
cdr3_aa: CASTRNRANYGYTF

j_call: TRBJ1-5
d_call: -
clone_size: many
v_call: TRBV6-4
cdr3_nt: TGTGCCAGCAGTCAATCCAGGGATCAGCCCCAGCATTTT
cdr3_aa: CASSQSRDQPQHF

j_call: TRBJ2-3
d_call: TRBD2
clone_size: -
v_call: TRBV5-1
cdr3_nt: TGCGCCAGCAGCTATAGCGGGGAGACTAGCACAGATACGCAGTATTTT
cdr3_aa: CASSYSGETSTDTQYF

j_call: TRBJ1-1
d_call: -
clone_size: many
v_call: TRBV3-1
cdr3_nt: TGTGCCAGCCAGGCCGGTGTAGGGTTCACTGAAGCTTTCTTT
cdr3_aa: CASQAGVGFTEAFF

j_call: TRBJ1-3
d_call: -
clone_size: many
v_call: TRBV20-1
cdr3_nt: TGCAGTGCTAGTGTGCAGGGAAACTCTGGAAACACCATATATTTT
cdr3_aa: CSASVQGNSGNTIYF

j_call: TRBJ1-2
d_call: TRBD1
clone_size: many
v_call: TRBV4-1
cdr3_nt: TGCGCCAGCAGCAGACTTGACAGGGGTGACTATGGCTACACCTTC
cdr3_aa: CASSRLDRGDYGYTF